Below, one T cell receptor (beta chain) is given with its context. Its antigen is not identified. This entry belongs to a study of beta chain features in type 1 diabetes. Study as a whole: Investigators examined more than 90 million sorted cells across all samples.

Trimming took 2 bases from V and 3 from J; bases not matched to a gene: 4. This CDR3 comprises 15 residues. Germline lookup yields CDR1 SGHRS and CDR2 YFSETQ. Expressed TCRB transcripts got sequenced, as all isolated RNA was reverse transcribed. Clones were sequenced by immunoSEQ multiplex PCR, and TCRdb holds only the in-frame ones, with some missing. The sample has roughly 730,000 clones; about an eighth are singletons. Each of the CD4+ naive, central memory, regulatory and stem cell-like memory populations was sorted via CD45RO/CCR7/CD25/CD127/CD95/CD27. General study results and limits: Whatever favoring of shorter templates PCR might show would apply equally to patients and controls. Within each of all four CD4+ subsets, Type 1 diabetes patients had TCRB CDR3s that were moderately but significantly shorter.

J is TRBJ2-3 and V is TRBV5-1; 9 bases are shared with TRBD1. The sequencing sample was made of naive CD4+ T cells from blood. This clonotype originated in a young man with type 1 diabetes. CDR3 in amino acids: CASSLPGQGTDTQYF. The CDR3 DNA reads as TGCGCCAGCAGCTTACCGGGACAGGGAACAGATACGCAGTATTTT.